This record concerns one T cell receptor beta chain sequence. The sample comes from a study of shared clonotypes between healthy human individuals. This was a deep-level run. Amplification in unsorted PBMC replicate PCRs started from 250 to 350 ng DNA, which equals about 30,000 T cell genomes. Produced via immunoSEQ multiplex PCR; TCRdb's table is partial and in-frame only. The sample holds some 470,000 clones, less than 80% seen once. The ends lost 0 bases at V and 3 bases at J; junction bases unmatched: 5. The CDR3 runs 16 residues. CDR1 SGDLS and CDR2 YYNGEE come from the germline V gene. Sequencing was done on a sample of PBMCs. The sequence was collected from a woman in her thirties or forties in good health. Some clones in this sample may be carry-over from other donors' samples. J is TRBJ2-7 and V is TRBV9; 11 bases align to TRBD2. The CDR3, as DNA: TGTGCCAGCAGCGTAGCTAGCGGGAGGACGATCTACGAGCAGTACTTC. The encoded protein is CASSVASGRTIYEQYF. The variable domain in full, with the rest retrieved from reference TRBV9 and TRBJ2-7, is DSGVTQTPKHLITATGQRVTLRCSPRSGDLSVYWYQQSLDQGLQFLIQYYNGEERAKGNILERFSAQQFPDLHSELNLSSLELGDSALYFCASSVASGRTIYEQYFGPGTRLTVT.